These T cell receptor beta chains were read from a single sample in a study of CD8+ T cells in alopecia areata. Assay used: immunoSEQ multiplex PCR; TCRdb lists only in-frame clones, some missing. The sample includes about 190,000 clones, roughly 62% of them seen just once. The sequencing used CD8+ T cells sorted from blood, collected at week 24, from a patient treated with tofacitinib. Every receptor here comes from a human donor with alopecia areata. Both conserved end residues are part of each CDR3. A D gene is named only where the DNA matches it firmly. Clone size is shown for a subset of rows, as once, few, many or a class of expanded clone.

V gene	J gene	D gene	clone size	CDR3 DNA	CDR3 protein
TRBV29-1	TRBJ2-1	NA	NA	TGCAGCGTTCGGACAGTCTACAATGAGCAGTTCTTC	CSVRTVYNEQFF
TRBV2	TRBJ2-5	TRBD2	NA	TGTGCCAGCAGTGACGCCCTAGCGGGGACCCCCAAAGAGACCCAGTACTTC	CASSDALAGTPKETQYF
TRBV7-9	TRBJ2-7	TRBD1	NA	TGTGCCAGCAGCCCCAACAGGGGCTACGAGCAGTACTTC	CASSPNRGYEQYF
TRBV14	TRBJ2-7	NA	few	TGTGCCAGCAGCCAAGAACCCCCGGACTCACTCTCCTACGAGCAGTACTTC	CASSQEPPDSLSYEQYF
TRBV5-1	TRBJ2-1	NA	few	TGCGCCAGCACCCCGAGTCCGGTACAGCCCAACCCTGAGCAGTTCTTC	CASTPSPVQPNPEQFF
TRBV7-8	TRBJ1-1	NA	NA	TGTGCCAGCAGCCCGGGGGGGGGTGGAAGAACTGAAGCTTTCTTT	CASSPGGGGRTEAFF
TRBV19	TRBJ1-1	NA	NA	TGTGCCAGTAGTATCGGGGGGAACACTGAAGCTTTCTTT	CASSIGGNTEAFF
TRBV27	TRBJ1-6	NA	NA	TGTGCCAGCAGTGAGGTCGGGGATTCACCCCTCCACTTT	CASSEVGDSPLHF
TRBV29-1	TRBJ1-2	NA	few	TGCAGCGTTGAGGGCAGGGGCGATGGCTACACCTTC	CSVEGRGDGYTF
TRBV10-3	TRBJ2-2	NA	NA	TGTGCCATCAGTGAGTCCGCCGGGGAGCTGTTTTTT	CAISESAGELFF
TRBV11-2	TRBJ1-1	NA	few	TGTGCCAGCAGCTTAGGCCAGAACACTGAAGCTTTCTTT	CASSLGQNTEAFF
TRBV27	TRBJ2-1	NA	few	TGTGCCAGCAGGAGACAGACCAATGAGCAGTTCTTC	CASRRQTNEQFF
TRBV5-1	TRBJ2-5	TRBD2	NA	TGCGCCAGCACCCCAACGGGGACTAGCGGGGAAGAGACCCAGTACTTC	CASTPTGTSGEETQYF
TRBV2	TRBJ2-3	NA	NA	TGTGCAACTAGCACAGATACGCAGTATTTT	CATSTDTQYF
TRBV23-1	TRBJ2-5	NA	NA	TGCGCCAGCAGTCCGTTCAGGAACTTC	CASSPFRNF
TRBV30	TRBJ2-7	NA	NA	TGTGCCTGGAGTGTGGGGGAAAATTACGAGCAGTACTTC	CAWSVGENYEQYF
TRBV4-2	TRBJ2-7	TRBD2	NA	TGTGCCAGCAGCCAAGAAGGACTAGCGGGGATCTACGAGCAGTACTTC	CASSQEGLAGIYEQYF
TRBV5-1	TRBJ1-1	NA	NA	TGCGCCAGCAGCGTAGGCACTGAAGCTTTCTTT	CASSVGTEAFF
TRBV6-5	TRBJ1-5	NA	NA	TGTGCCAGCAGTTACTCGAGAGGGGACCGTCCCCAGCATTTT	CASSYSRGDRPQHF
TRBV30	TRBJ1-1	TRBD1	NA	TGTGCCTGGTACGGGACAGGTAAAACTGAAGCTTTCTTT	CAWYGTGKTEAFF
TRBV30	TRBJ2-7	NA	NA	TGTGCCTGGAGTCTACAGGGTAGGTTCGACGAGCAGTACTTC	CAWSLQGRFDEQYF
TRBV4-2	TRBJ1-2	TRBD1	NA	TGTGCCAGCAGCCAGGCAGGGGGCTATGGCTACACCTTC	CASSQAGGYGYTF
TRBV7-9	TRBJ1-4	NA	NA	TGTGCCAGCAGCTTTACCGAAAAACTGTTTTTT	CASSFTEKLFF
TRBV6-6	TRBJ2-2	NA	NA	TGTGCCACCACGGGGGCTGGAACCGGGGAGCTGTTTTTT	CATTGAGTGELFF
TRBV4-1	TRBJ1-1	TRBD1	NA	TGCGCCAGCAGCCATACTTTGGACAGGGAGGGTGGAGCTTTCTTT	CASSHTLDREGGAFF
TRBV9	TRBJ2-1	TRBD1	NA	TGTGCCAGCAGCGTAGCTACCGGGACAGGGGCATACAATGAGCAGTTCTTC	CASSVATGTGAYNEQFF
TRBV29-1	TRBJ1-1	NA	NA	TGCAGCGTGCGGAACACTGAAGCTTTCTTT	CSVRNTEAFF
TRBV6-5	TRBJ1-6	NA	few	TGTGCCAGCAGTTCCCCTACGAGCTCCTATAATTCACCCCTCCACTTT	CASSSPTSSYNSPLHF
TRBV19	TRBJ2-7	TRBD1	NA	TGTGCCAGTAGCTCAGGGACAGGGGTCGCCGAGCAGTACTTC	CASSSGTGVAEQYF
TRBV4-1	TRBJ1-5	NA	NA	TGCGCCAGCAGCCAAGATTTGGGGCGCCAGCCCCAGCATTTT	CASSQDLGRQPQHF